The next 14 T cell receptor beta chains were all read from a single sample in a study of beta chain features in type 1 diabetes. The study, taken as a whole, reports: Within each of all four CD4+ subsets, Type 1 diabetes patients had TCRB CDR3s that were moderately but significantly shorter.

Since all of the isolated RNA was reverse transcribed, expressed TCRB transcripts were what got sequenced. Assay used: immunoSEQ multiplex PCR; TCRdb lists only in-frame clones, some missing. The table has 300,000 to 350,000 clones, approximately 12% seen once. No antigens are known for them. Sequenced: naive CD4+ T cells from blood. These receptors came from a woman between 18 and 29 years old with type 1 diabetes.

Points on this clone: This CDR3 is also generated by other DNA sequences in the sample. The genes are TRBV30 and TRBJ1-2; 9 bases are a match to TRBD1. The CDR3 covers 13 residues. The germline gives CDR1 GTSNPN, CDR2 SVGIG (reference sequence). The J segment lost 4 bases and the V segment lost 1 base, leaving 1 base of the junction unmatched. In DNA form, the CDR3 reads TGTGCCTGGAGTGCGGACAGGGGCTATGGCTACACCTTC. It codes for CAWSADRGYGYTF.

The chain has TRBV11-2 and TRBJ2-3; TRBD2 agrees at 14 bases. Germline loops: CDR1 SGHAT, CDR2 FQNNGV. With 3 bases clipped from V and 0 bases from J, the junction kept 5 bases outside the gene matches. The CDR3 has 18 residues. Written as DNA, the CDR3 is TGTGCCAGCAGCTTCCAGAGACTAGCGGGAGGGAGCACAGATACGCAGTATTTT. Residues: CASSFQRLAGGSTDTQYF.

This clone was seen only a few times. This chain connects TRBV5-4 to TRBJ2-3; 11 bases line up with TRBD2. CDR3 length: 18 amino acids. V shed 4 bases, J shed 0 bases, and the junction held 10 bases outside the gene matches. Per germline, CDR1 SGHNT and CDR2 YYREEE (reference sequence). The CDR3 is CASSLGLAGGGSTDTQYF. CDR3 sequence (DNA): TGTGCCAGCAGCCTCGGGCTAGCGGGAGGAGGCAGCACAGATACGCAGTATTTT.

This clone was recorded a few times. The chain has TRBV28 and TRBJ1-2, with TRBD1 matching over 9 bases. CDR3 length: 14 amino acids. Germline lookup yields CDR1 MDHEN and CDR2 SYDVKM. V lost 6 bases and J lost 4; bases outside the gene matches: 6. Written as DNA, the CDR3 is TGTGCCAGCAGCCCGGACAGGGGTGGCTATGGCTACACCTTC. It codes for CASSPDRGGYGYTF.

The gene calls are TRBV11-2 and TRBJ2-1; 7 nucleotides align to TRBD1. Losses at the gene ends were 5 bases for V and 10 bases for J; bases not matched to a gene: 17. This CDR3 contains 16 residues. Germline-derived CDR1 and CDR2 are SGHAT and FQNNGV. The CDR3 loop reads CASSRRLVGTGDEQFF. The DNA for the CDR3 is TGTGCCAGCAGCCGACGGCTAGTTGGAACAGGGGACGAGCAGTTCTTC.

This clone was seen a handful of times. The chain links TRBV5-6 to TRBJ2-7, with D perhaps matching TRBD1 (6 bases). Per the germline V gene, CDR1 is SGHDT and CDR2 is YYEEEE. This CDR3 spans 14 amino acids. The V end was cut by 4 bases, the J end by 3 bases, with 14 bases between. The CDR3 loop reads CASSAPGAYYEQYV. CDR3 in DNA: TGTGCCAGCAGCGCACCAGGGGCGTACTACGAGCAGTACGTC.

The chain carries TRBV19 and TRBJ1-1; 10 positions agree with TRBD1. Germline assignment: CDR1 LNHDA and CDR2 SQIVND (reference sequence). V lost 9 bases and J lost 6; bases outside the gene matches: 7. The CDR3 is made up of 13 amino acids. This CDR3 is CASRQGAVAEAFF. The CDR3 nucleotides read TGTGCCAGCAGACAGGGGGCAGTTGCTGAAGCTTTCTTT.

The J gene is TRBJ2-2, the V gene TRBV30; D possibly corresponds to TRBD2 (5 bases). Germline V gene data show CDR1 as GTSNPN and CDR2 as SVGIG (reference sequence). Trimming left V 2 bases short and J 7 bases short, with 11 bases between. The CDR3 runs 13 residues. CDR3 region: CAWSRRGNGELFF. The CDR3 nucleotides are TGTGCCTGGAGTCGGAGAGGGAACGGGGAGCTGTTTTTT.

DNA of the CDR3: TGTGCCATCAGTCCCGGGACTGGACCGTCTAGTGAGCAGTTCTTC. Protein: CAISPGTGPSSEQFF. The rearrangement links TRBV10-3 to TRBJ2-1, with D maybe TRBD2 (6 bases). Germline V gene sequence: CDR1 ENHRY, CDR2 SYGVKD. This CDR3 has 15 residues. With 5 bases removed from V and 9 bases from J, the gap between germline ends came to 20 bases.

V and J are TRBV5-8 and TRBJ2-7; a possible D gene is TRBD2 (6 bases). The V and J ends lost 5 bases and 3 bases respectively, with 12 bases between them. CDR3 length: 13 residues. Germline-derived CDR1 and CDR2 are SGHTS and YDEGEE. CDR3 amino acids: CASSLRSGYEQYV. In DNA form, the CDR3 reads TGTGCCAGCAGTCTCCGTAGCGGCTACGAGCAGTACGTC.

J is TRBJ2-7 and V is TRBV10-2, with 8 positions matching TRBD1. In germline, CDR1 is WSHSY, CDR2 SAAADI. V dropped 6 bases and J dropped 5; count of bases not matched to a gene: 6. The CDR3 has 13 residues. The CDR3 bases are TGCGCCAGCAGGCGACAGGGGAACGACGAGCAGTACGTC. Its translation: CASRRQGNDEQYV.

V usage is TRBV5-6 and J usage is TRBJ2-3; D is undetermined. Per the germline V gene, CDR1 is SGHDT and CDR2 is YYEEEE. The CDR3 sequence is 12 residues long. V shed 4 bases and J shed 0 bases, with 3 bases lying between them. CDR3 sequence (DNA): TGTGCCAGCAGCCAAAGCACAGATACGCAGTATTTT. Protein product: CASSQSTDTQYF.

There are a few counts of this clone. The chain is built from TRBV19 and TRBJ2-3, with 10 positions matching TRBD2. The J segment lost 0 bases and the V segment lost 1 base, leaving 4 bases of the junction unmatched. There are 17 residues in the CDR3. Germline V gene sequence: CDR1 LNHDA, CDR2 SQIVND (reference sequence). The CDR3 DNA follows: TGTGCCAGTAGTATAGCCCCGACTAGCGGGAGCACAGATACGCAGTATTTT. Amino acids: CASSIAPTSGSTDTQYF.

This chain links TRBV7-2 with TRBJ2-3, with 7 bases that match TRBD1. The CDR3 sequence is 15 residues long. CDR1 SGHTA and CDR2 FQGNSA come from the germline V gene. V lost 3 bases to trimming and J lost 1 base; unmatched junction nucleotides: 4. CDR3 sequence reads: CASSFYTGGTDTQYF. The DNA of the CDR3 is TGTGCCAGCAGCTTCTACACAGGGGGCACAGATACGCAGTATTTT.